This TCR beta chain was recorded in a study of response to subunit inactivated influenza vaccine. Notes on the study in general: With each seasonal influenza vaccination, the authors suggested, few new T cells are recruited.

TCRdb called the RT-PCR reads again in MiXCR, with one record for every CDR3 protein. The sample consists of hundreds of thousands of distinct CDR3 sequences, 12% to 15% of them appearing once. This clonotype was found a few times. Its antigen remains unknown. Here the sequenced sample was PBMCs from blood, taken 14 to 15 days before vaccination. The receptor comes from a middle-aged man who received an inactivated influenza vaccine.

CDR3 nucleotides: TGTGCCAGCAGCTTCCCCCTGGGGGGGACTAGCACAGATACGCAGTATTTT. This gives the protein CASSFPLGGTSTDTQYF. The gene calls are TRBV7-2 and TRBJ2-3, with TRBD2 identical over 7 bases. V shed 3 bases and J 0 bases; nucleotides not matched to a gene: 9. This CDR3 region has 17 residues. The germline gives CDR1 SGHTA, CDR2 FQGNSA.